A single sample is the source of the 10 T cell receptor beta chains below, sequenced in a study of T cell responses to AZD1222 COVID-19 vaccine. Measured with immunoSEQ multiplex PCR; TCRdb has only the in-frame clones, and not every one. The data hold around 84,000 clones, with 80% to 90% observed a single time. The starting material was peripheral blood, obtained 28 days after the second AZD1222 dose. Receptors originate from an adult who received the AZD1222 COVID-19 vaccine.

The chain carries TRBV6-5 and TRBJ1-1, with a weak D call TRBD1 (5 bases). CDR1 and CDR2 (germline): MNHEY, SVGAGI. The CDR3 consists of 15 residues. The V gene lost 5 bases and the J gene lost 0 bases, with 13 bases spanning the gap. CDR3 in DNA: TGTGCCAGCAGTCTAACCAGGGTATTGAACACTGAAGCTTTCTTT. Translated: CASSLTRVLNTEAFF.

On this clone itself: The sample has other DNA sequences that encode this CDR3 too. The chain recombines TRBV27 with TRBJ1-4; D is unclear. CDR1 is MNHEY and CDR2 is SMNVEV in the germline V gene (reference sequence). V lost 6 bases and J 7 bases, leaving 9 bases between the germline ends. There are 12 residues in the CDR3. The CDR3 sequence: CASSLLGEKLFF. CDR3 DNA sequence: TGTGCCAGCAGCCTGTTAGGTGAAAAACTGTTTTTT.

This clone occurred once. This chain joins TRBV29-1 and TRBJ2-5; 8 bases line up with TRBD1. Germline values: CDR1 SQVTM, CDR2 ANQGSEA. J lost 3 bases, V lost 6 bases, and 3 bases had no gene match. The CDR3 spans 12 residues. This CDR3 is CSVGQAEETQYF. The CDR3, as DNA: TGCAGCGTGGGACAGGCTGAAGAGACCCAGTACTTC.

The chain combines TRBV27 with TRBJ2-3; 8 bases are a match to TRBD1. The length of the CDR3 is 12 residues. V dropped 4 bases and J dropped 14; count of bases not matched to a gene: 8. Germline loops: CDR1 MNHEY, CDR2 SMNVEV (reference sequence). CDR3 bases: TGTGCCAGCAGTTCCTCCGGGACAGGCCTGTATTTT. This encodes CASSSSGTGLYF.

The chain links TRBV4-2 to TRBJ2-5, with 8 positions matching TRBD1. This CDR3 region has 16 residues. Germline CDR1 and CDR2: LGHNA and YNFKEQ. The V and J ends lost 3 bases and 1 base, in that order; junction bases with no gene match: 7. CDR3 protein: CASSHGHGQGQETQYF. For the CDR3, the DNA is TGTGCCAGCAGCCACGGGCACGGACAGGGCCAAGAGACCCAGTACTTC.

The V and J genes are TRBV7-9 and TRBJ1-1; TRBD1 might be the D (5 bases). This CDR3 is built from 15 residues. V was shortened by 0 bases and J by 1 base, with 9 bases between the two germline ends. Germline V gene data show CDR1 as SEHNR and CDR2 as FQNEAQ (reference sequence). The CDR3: CASSLAQGRNTEAFF. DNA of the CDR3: TGTGCCAGCAGCTTAGCCCAGGGCAGGAACACTGAAGCTTTCTTT.

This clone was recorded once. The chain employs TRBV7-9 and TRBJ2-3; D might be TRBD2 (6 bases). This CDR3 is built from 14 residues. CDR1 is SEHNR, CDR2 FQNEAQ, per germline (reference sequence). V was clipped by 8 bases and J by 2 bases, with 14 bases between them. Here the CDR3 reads CASLPGGYTDTQYF. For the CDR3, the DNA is TGTGCCAGCCTCCCCGGGGGTTACACAGATACGCAGTATTTT.

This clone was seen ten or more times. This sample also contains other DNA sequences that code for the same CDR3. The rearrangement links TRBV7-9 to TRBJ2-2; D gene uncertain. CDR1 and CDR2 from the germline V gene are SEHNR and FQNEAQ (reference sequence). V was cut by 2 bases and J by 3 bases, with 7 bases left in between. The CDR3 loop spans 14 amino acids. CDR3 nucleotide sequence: TGTGCCAGCAGCTTACGAGCCTACACCGGGGAGCTGTTTTTT. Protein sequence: CASSLRAYTGELFF.

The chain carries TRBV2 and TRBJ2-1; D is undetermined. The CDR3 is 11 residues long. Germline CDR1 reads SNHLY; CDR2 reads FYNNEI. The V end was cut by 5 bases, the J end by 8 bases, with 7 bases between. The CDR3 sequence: CASSLSDEQFF. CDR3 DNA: TGTGCCAGCAGTTTGAGCGATGAGCAGTTCTTC.

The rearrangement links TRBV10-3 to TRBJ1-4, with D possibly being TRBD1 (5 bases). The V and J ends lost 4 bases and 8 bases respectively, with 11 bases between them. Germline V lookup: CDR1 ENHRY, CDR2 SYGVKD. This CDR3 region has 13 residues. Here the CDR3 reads CAISVGAAEKLFF. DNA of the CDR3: TGTGCCATCAGTGTCGGGGCGGCCGAAAAACTGTTTTTT.